Below, 16 T cell receptor beta chains from the same sample are listed, as sequenced in a study of blood T cell repertoires in COVID-19. Here immunoSEQ multiplex PCR was the method, and the copy in TCRdb shows in-frame clones only, minus some. The sample carries approximately 240,000 clones, around nine tenths recorded once. The sequencing input was peripheral blood. These receptors came from a woman in her thirties or forties who had recovered from COVID-19.

This chain joins TRBV4-2 and TRBJ2-1; 10 nucleotides agree with TRBD2. There are 18 residues in the CDR3. The ends lost 0 bases at V and 2 bases at J; junction bases unmatched: 7. Germline V gene lookup returns CDR1 LGHNA and CDR2 YNFKEQ. Written as DNA, the CDR3 is TGTGCCAGCAGCCAAGATCTCCTTACTAGCGGGGCCTACAATGAGCAGTTCTTC. Translated, it gives CASSQDLLTSGAYNEQFF.

The V gene is TRBV27, the J gene TRBJ1-1, with TRBD1 matching 7 bases. The CDR3 contains 17 residues. CDR1 is MNHEY and CDR2 is SMNVEV in the germline V gene (reference sequence). Germline trimming cut 5 bases from V and 0 bases from J; bases unmatched to any gene: 12. For the CDR3, the DNA is TGTGCCAGCAGTAAATCTAATAGGGACAGAGTGAACACTGAAGCTTTCTTT. Protein product: CASSKSNRDRVNTEAFF.

V usage is TRBV4-3 and J usage is TRBJ2-3; maybe TRBD2 (7 bases). CDR1 LGHNA and CDR2 YSLEER come from the germline V gene. V was shortened by 0 bases and J by 8 bases, with 15 bases between the two germline ends. The CDR3 runs 15 residues. CDR3 region: CASSQELGGAGTQYF. In nucleotides, the CDR3 is TGCGCCAGCAGCCAAGAATTAGGGGGGGCCGGTACGCAGTATTTT.

The chain couples TRBV4-3 to TRBJ1-2, with 8 bases that match TRBD1. Germline lookup yields CDR1 LGHNA and CDR2 YSLEER. This CDR3 region has 13 residues. V trimming: 2 bases; J trimming: 6 bases; junction bases outside the gene matches: 2. CDR3 DNA: TGCGCCAGCAGCCAATCAGGGGGCAATGGCTACACCTTC. It is translated as CASSQSGGNGYTF.

This clone has a handful of counts. The chain has TRBV7-6 and TRBJ2-7; 8 nucleotides line up with TRBD1. V lost 4 bases, J lost 2 bases, and 10 bases stayed unmatched. Germline-derived CDR1 and CDR2 are SGHVS and FNYEAQ. The CDR3 extends over 16 amino acids. The CDR3 nucleotides are TGTGCCAGCAGCTCGAGAGGACAGGGAGGTGCCTACGAGCAGTACTTC. It translates to CASSSRGQGGAYEQYF.

V and J are TRBV4-3 and TRBJ2-2; TRBD1 agrees at 7 bases. There are 16 residues in the CDR3. Losses at the gene ends were 0 bases for V and 4 bases for J; bases not matched to a gene: 5. Germline V gene data show CDR1 as LGHNA and CDR2 as YSLEER. The DNA of the CDR3 is TGCGCCAGCAGCCAAGAACCCAGGGGGAGCACCGGGGAGCTGTTTTTT. Its translation is CASSQEPRGSTGELFF.

The chain is built from TRBV11-2 and TRBJ1-2, with a weak D call TRBD1 (6 bases). CDR1 and CDR2 (germline): SGHAT, FQNNGV. This CDR3 is built from 15 residues. V lost 4 bases and J 8 bases, leaving 20 bases between the germline ends. CDR3 sequence: CASSYSDSIYFGYTF. The CDR3 DNA is TGTGCCAGCAGCTACTCGGACAGCATTTACTTCGGCTACACCTTC.

The chain links TRBV27 to TRBJ2-7, with no clear D. Trimming stripped 5 bases from V and 0 bases from J, with 14 bases between. Germline assignment: CDR1 MNHEY and CDR2 SMNVEV (reference sequence). The CDR3 consists of 15 residues. CDR3 region: CASSPLMRSSYEQYF. The CDR3 coding sequence is TGTGCCAGCAGTCCCCTTATGAGGAGCTCCTACGAGCAGTACTTC.

This rearrangement joins TRBV6-2 or TRBV6-3 to TRBJ1-5; 10 bases are shared with TRBD1. The germline V gene has CDR1 MNHEY and CDR2 SVGEGT. The CDR3 is made up of 17 amino acids. Unmatched junction bases numbered 12, after V lost 5 bases and J lost 5 bases. For the CDR3, the DNA is TGTGCCAGCAGTAGCCGACAGGGGGCCCGAAGGGATCAGCCCCAGCATTTT. Its protein is CASSSRQGARRDQPQHF.

The chain combines TRBV12-5 with TRBJ2-3, with TRBD2 matching over 7 bases. V was pared by 9 bases and J by 4 bases, with 10 bases of the junction left unmatched. The CDR3 has 14 amino acids. Germline V gene data show CDR1 as LGHNT and CDR2 as FRNRAP. The CDR3 sequence: CASNPGRASDTQYF. CDR3 DNA: TGTGCTAGCAACCCGGGGAGGGCCTCAGATACGCAGTATTTT. Drawing the rest from reference TRBV12-5 and TRBJ2-3, the complete variable domain is DARVTQTPRHKVTEMGQEVTMRCQPILGHNTVFWYRQTMMQGLELLAYFRNRAPLDDSGMPKDRFSAEMPDATLATLKIQPSEPRDSAVYFCASNPGRASDTQYFGPGTRLTVL.

This clone was recorded once. V and J are TRBV6-5 and TRBJ2-1; the D gene is possibly TRBD2 (6 bases). CDR1 is MNHEY, CDR2 SVGAGI, per germline. This CDR3 region has 13 residues. V gave up 2 bases and J gave up 7 bases, with 9 bases separating them. This chain's CDR3 is CASSYSRGNEQFF. The DNA of the CDR3 is TGTGCCAGCAGTTACAGTCGGGGGAATGAGCAGTTCTTC.

V usage is TRBV20-1 and J usage is TRBJ2-7, with D perhaps matching TRBD1 (7 bases). V dropped 3 bases and J dropped 5 bases, with 14 bases sitting between them. The germline gives CDR1 DFQATT, CDR2 SNEGSKA (reference sequence). CDR3 size: 13 residues. The CDR3 nucleotides are TGCAGTGCTAGTCAGCAGGGGGGTCACGAGCAGTACTTC. This sequence encodes CSASQQGGHEQYF.

This chain uses TRBV7-9 with TRBJ2-7; 8 positions agree with TRBD1. J gave up 2 bases and V 2 bases, and 5 bases lay outside the gene matches. The CDR3 spans 15 residues. Germline-derived CDR1 and CDR2 are SEHNR and FQNEAQ (reference sequence). This chain's CDR3 is CASSLTGTGAYEQYF. The CDR3 nucleotides read TGTGCCAGCAGCTTAACTGGGACAGGAGCCTACGAGCAGTACTTC.

This clone occurred a few times. The rearrangement uses TRBV19 and TRBJ2-7; 7 bases align to TRBD1. V shed 3 bases, J shed 2 bases, and the junction held 7 bases outside the gene matches. CDR3 length: 15 amino acids. From germline, CDR1 is LNHDA and CDR2 SQIVND (reference sequence). The CDR3: CASSIAQGDTYEQYF. The CDR3 nucleotides read TGTGCCAGTAGTATTGCCCAGGGGGACACCTACGAGCAGTACTTC.

The chain has TRBV15 and TRBJ2-6, with D perhaps TRBD1 (6 bases). Germline V gene lookup returns CDR1 LNHNV and CDR2 YYDKDF (reference sequence). Trimming removed 0 bases from V and 0 bases from J, with 12 bases in between. The CDR3 extends over 18 amino acids. The DNA for the CDR3 is TGTGCCACCAGCAGAGATCGGGGCAGGGGCTCTGGGGCCAACGTCCTGACTTTC. It translates to CATSRDRGRGSGANVLTF.

This clone has ten or more counts. Other DNA sequences of this sample code for an identical CDR3. CDR3 DNA: TGTGCCAGCAGTTTACAGGGGAATAATTCACCCCTCCACTTT. This codes for CASSLQGNNSPLHF. The chain recombines TRBV27 with TRBJ1-6; D perhaps matches TRBD1 (6 bases). Per germline, CDR1 MNHEY and CDR2 SMNVEV (reference sequence). CDR3 length: 14 residues. V was pared by 2 bases and J by 5 bases, with 7 bases between.